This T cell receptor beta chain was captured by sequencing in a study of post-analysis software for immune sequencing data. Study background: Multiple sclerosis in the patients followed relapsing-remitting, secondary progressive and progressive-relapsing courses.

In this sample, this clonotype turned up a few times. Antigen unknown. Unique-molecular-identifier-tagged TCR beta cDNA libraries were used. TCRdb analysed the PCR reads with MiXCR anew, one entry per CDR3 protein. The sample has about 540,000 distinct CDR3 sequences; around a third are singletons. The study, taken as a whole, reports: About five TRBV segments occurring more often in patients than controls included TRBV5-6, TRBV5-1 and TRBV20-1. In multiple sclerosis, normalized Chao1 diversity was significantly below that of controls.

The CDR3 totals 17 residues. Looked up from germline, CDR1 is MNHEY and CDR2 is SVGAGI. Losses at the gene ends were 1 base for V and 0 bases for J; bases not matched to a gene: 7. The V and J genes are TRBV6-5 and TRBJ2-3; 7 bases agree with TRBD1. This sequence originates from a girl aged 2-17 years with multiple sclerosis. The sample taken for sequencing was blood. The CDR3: CASSYLGWDRSTDTQYF. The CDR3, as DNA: TGTGCCAGCAGTTACTTGGGTTGGGACAGAAGCACAGATACGCAGTATTTT.